One sample yielded the 10 T cell receptor beta chains listed below, sequenced in a study of cytotoxic CD8 clonotypes in ibrutinib-treated CLL. TCRdb keeps only in-frame clones here, not all; method: immunoSEQ multiplex PCR. In the table there are 150,000 or so clones, around 82% of which are singletons. The source material was PBMCs, sampled after 36 months of ibrutinib treatment. The origin of the receptors is a human donor with chronic lymphocytic leukemia.

This chain joins TRBV15 and TRBJ1-3; D gene ambiguous. This CDR3 is built from 12 residues. Germline values: CDR1 LNHNV, CDR2 YYDKDF (reference sequence). V shed 3 bases and J shed 2 bases, with 2 bases lying between them. The CDR3 sequence is CATSRAGNTIYF. CDR3 DNA sequence: TGTGCCACCAGCAGGGCTGGAAACACCATATATTTT.

The CDR3 is CASSLQPVNTGELFF. CDR3 bases: TGTGCCAGCAGCTTACAGCCAGTTAACACCGGGGAGCTGTTTTTT. The J gene is TRBJ2-2, the V gene TRBV7-9; no firm D call. From germline, CDR1 is SEHNR and CDR2 FQNEAQ (reference sequence). The CDR3 has 15 residues. Trimming left V 2 bases short and J 2 bases short, with 9 bases between. The complete variable domain, with remaining parts taken from reference TRBV7-9 and TRBJ2-2, reads DTGVSQNPRHKITKRGQNVTFRCDPISEHNRLYWYRQTLGQGPEFLTYFQNEAQLEKSRLLSDRFSAERPKGSFSTLEIQRTEQGDSAMYLCASSLQPVNTGELFFGEGSRLTVL.

CDR3 coding DNA: TGCGCCAGCAGCTTGGGCAGGGATTCTGAAGCTTTCTTT. Its protein is CASSLGRDSEAFF. V gene TRBV5-1 combines with J gene TRBJ1-1, with D possibly matching TRBD1 (5 bases). Germline V lookup: CDR1 SGHRS, CDR2 YFSETQ. The ends were cut back, 0 bases at V and 6 bases at J, with 9 bases in the middle. The CDR3 is 13 amino acids. The variable domain in full, with the rest retrieved from reference TRBV5-1 and TRBJ1-1, is KAGVTQTPRYLIKTRGQQVTLSCSPISGHRSVSWYQQTPGQGLQFLFEYFSETQRNKGNFPGRFSGRQFSNSRSEMNVSTLELGDSALYLCASSLGRDSEAFFGQGTRLTVV.

The chain carries TRBV30 and TRBJ1-3; D remains ambiguous. Germline V gene lookup returns CDR1 GTSNPN and CDR2 SVGIG (reference sequence). The CDR3 has 13 residues. V was trimmed by 7 bases and J by 4 bases, leaving 14 bases between them. CDR3 coding DNA: TGTGCCTTTGCGATTGCTTTCGGAAACACCATATATTTT. Encoded protein: CAFAIAFGNTIYF.

The V and J genes are TRBV5-6 and TRBJ2-7, with 7 bases matching TRBD1. J gave up 1 base and V 0 bases, and 1 base lay outside the gene matches. Germline CDR1 reads SGHDT; CDR2 reads YYEEEE. The CDR3 has 14 amino acids. This chain's CDR3 is CASSLEGASYEQYF. CDR3 bases: TGTGCCAGCAGCTTGGAGGGGGCTTCCTACGAGCAGTACTTC.

This clone has only one observation. The J gene is TRBJ1-2, the V gene TRBV6-5; D is ambiguous. Germline loops: CDR1 MNHEY, CDR2 SVGAGI. This CDR3 is built from 15 residues. V dropped 2 bases and J dropped 1 base, with 11 bases sitting between them. CDR3 in DNA: TGTGCCAGCAGTTACGGCAGAACTCATAACTATGGCTACACCTTC. Protein sequence: CASSYGRTHNYGYTF.

The chain has TRBV6-4 and TRBJ2-2; no definite D call. Germline assignment: CDR1 MRHNA and CDR2 SNTAGT. V was cut by 2 bases and J by 1 base, with 5 bases left in between. The CDR3 length is 14 residues. As DNA, the CDR3 is TGTGCCAGCAGTGACAGGGAGAACACCGGGGAGCTGTTTTTT. Amino acid sequence: CASSDRENTGELFF.

This rearrangement joins TRBV7-9 to TRBJ2-3; TRBD2 aligns across 9 bases. The ends lost 4 bases at V and 3 bases at J; junction bases unmatched: 8. Germline CDR1 and CDR2: SEHNR and FQNEAQ (reference sequence). The CDR3 is made up of 16 amino acids. DNA of the CDR3: TGTGCCAGCAGCTCCCGCCCGGGACTAGCAACAGATACGCAGTATTTT. This sequence encodes CASSSRPGLATDTQYF.

The V gene is TRBV12-5, the J gene TRBJ2-7, with 9 bases identical to TRBD1. The ends lost 6 bases at V and 0 bases at J; junction bases unmatched: 6. CDR1 and CDR2 from the germline V gene are LGHNT and FRNRAP. The CDR3 sequence is 15 residues long. CDR3 sequence reads: CASGRRDRVSYEQYF. As DNA, the CDR3 is TGTGCTAGTGGCCGCCGGGACAGGGTCTCCTACGAGCAGTACTTC.

The chain uses TRBV9 and TRBJ1-2; TRBD1 agrees at 10 bases. This CDR3 has 14 amino acids. Germline loops: CDR1 SGDLS, CDR2 YYNGEE. The ends lost 4 bases at V and 4 bases at J; junction bases unmatched: 4. CDR3 nucleotides: TGTGCCAGCAGCCCCGGACAGGGGGGCTATGGCTACACCTTC. The encoded protein is CASSPGQGGYGYTF.